These 6 T cell receptor beta chains were all obtained from the same sample, sequenced in a study of shared clonotypes between healthy human individuals. Sequenced by immunoSEQ multiplex PCR; TCRdb stores in-frame clones only, minus some. The table has about 2.1 million clones, roughly 95% seen once. In the naive CD8 group, cells lacked CD45RO and were positively selected for CCR7, so terminally differentiated effector memory CD45RA+ cells were left out. The sequenced material came from naive CD8+ T cells from PBMCs. The source is a man aged 18 to 30 in good health. Some clones in this sample may be carry-over from other donors' samples.

This clone appeared a single time. V usage is TRBV7-6 and J usage is TRBJ2-1; a possible D gene is TRBD1 (6 bases). Germline V gene data show CDR1 as SGHVS and CDR2 as FNYEAQ. There are 17 residues in the CDR3. Trimming left V 0 bases short and J 6 bases short, with 18 bases between. CDR3: CASSLAQEGDVGNEQFF. DNA of the CDR3: TGTGCCAGCAGCTTAGCCCAAGAGGGGGACGTGGGCAATGAGCAGTTCTTC.

The chain couples TRBV6-5 to TRBJ1-1, with D maybe TRBD1 (5 bases). The CDR3 is made up of 15 amino acids. Between the trimmed V and J ends, which lost 3 bases and 4 bases, there was a span of 15 bases. Per the germline V gene, CDR1 is MNHEY and CDR2 is SVGAGI. DNA for the CDR3: TGTGCCAGCAGTTATAACGGTGGGGGAGGCACTGAAGCTTTCTTT. Its translation is CASSYNGGGGTEAFF.

The chain is built from TRBV10-2 and TRBJ2-7; D is unresolved. V shed 5 bases and J shed 3 bases, with 11 bases lying between them. Germline-derived CDR1 and CDR2 are WSHSY and SAAADI. The CDR3 totals 13 residues. The DNA for the CDR3 is TGCGCCAGCAGTCCCCCCTCAATCTACGAGCAGTACTTC. Its translation is CASSPPSIYEQYF.

The gene calls are TRBV25-1 and TRBJ2-7, with 7 bases lining up with TRBD1. Per the germline V gene, CDR1 is MGHDK and CDR2 is SYGVNS. This CDR3 contains 15 residues. V was clipped by 1 base and J by 4 bases; unmatched bases: 7. The CDR3 here is CASSEWDSWGYEQYF. As DNA, the CDR3 is TGTGCCAGCAGTGAATGGGACAGTTGGGGGTACGAGCAGTACTTC.

The chain couples TRBV25-1 to TRBJ2-5; the D is unclear. The J call may be faulty, since TRBJ2-7 better matches the DNA end. This CDR3 spans 12 amino acids. Per germline, CDR1 MGHDK and CDR2 SYGVNS. The CDR3 spells CASSEYDYEQYF. For the CDR3, the DNA is TGTGCCAGCAGTGAATATGATTACGAGCAGTACTTC.

The chain couples TRBV9 to TRBJ2-7, with unresolved D. The CDR3 extends over 15 amino acids. Germline values: CDR1 SGDLS, CDR2 YYNGEE. V lost 5 bases and J lost 2, with 17 bases in between. CDR3 coding DNA: TGTGCCAGCAGTTCGGCCCCCAGCGCAGCCTACGAGCAGTACTTC. Translation gives CASSSAPSAAYEQYF.